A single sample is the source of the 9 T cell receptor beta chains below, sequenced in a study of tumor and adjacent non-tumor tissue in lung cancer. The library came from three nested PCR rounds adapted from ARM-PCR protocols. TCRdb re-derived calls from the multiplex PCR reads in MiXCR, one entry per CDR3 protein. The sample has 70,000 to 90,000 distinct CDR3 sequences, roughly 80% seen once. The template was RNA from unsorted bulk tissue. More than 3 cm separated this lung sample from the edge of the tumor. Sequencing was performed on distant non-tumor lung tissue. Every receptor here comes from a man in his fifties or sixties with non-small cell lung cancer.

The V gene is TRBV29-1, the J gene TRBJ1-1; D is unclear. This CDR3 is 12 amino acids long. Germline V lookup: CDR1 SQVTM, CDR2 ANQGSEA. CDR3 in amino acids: CTAQDGETEAFF. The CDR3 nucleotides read TGCACAGCCCAAGATGGGGAAACTGAAGCTTTCTTT.

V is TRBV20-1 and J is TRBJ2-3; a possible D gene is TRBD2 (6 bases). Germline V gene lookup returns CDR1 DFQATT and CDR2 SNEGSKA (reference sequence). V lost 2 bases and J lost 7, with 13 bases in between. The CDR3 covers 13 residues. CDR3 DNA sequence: TGCAGTGCTAGACTAGCGAGAGGCTATACGCAGTATTTT. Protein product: CSARLARGYTQYF.

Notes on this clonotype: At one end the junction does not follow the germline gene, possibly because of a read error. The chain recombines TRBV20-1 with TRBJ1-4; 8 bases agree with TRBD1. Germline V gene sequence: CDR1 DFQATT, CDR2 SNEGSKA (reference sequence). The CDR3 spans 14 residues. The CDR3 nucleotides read TGCCGTGCCGAGGACGACAGGGGTGATGAAAAACTGTTTTTT. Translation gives CRAEDDRGDEKLFF.

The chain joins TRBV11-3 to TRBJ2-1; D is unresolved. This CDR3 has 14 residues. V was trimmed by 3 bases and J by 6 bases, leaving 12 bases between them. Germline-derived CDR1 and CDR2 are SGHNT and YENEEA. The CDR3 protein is CASSLGWSTNEQFF. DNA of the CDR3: TGTGCCAGCAGCTTGGGCTGGAGTACCAATGAGCAGTTCTTC.

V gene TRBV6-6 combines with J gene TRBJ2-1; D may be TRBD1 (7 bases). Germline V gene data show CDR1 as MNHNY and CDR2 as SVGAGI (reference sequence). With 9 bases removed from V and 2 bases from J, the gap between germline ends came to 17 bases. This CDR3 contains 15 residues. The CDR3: CARTWGRGAYNEQFF. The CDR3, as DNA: TGTGCCAGAACTTGGGGCAGGGGGGCCTACAATGAGCAGTTCTTC.

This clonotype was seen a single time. CDR3 nucleotide sequence: TGTGCCAGCAGTTTGGTAGGATTAGGGAACAACACTGAAGCTTTCTTT. Its translation is CASSLVGLGNNTEAFF. V usage is TRBV12-3 or TRBV12-4 and J usage is TRBJ1-1; D not certain. The CDR3 has 16 amino acids. V was trimmed by 3 bases and J by 2 bases, leaving 16 bases between them.

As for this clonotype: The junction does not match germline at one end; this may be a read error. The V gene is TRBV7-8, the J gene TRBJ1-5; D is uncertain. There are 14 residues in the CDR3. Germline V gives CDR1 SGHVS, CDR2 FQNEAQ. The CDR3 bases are TGTGTCAGCAGCTCACGGGCCAGCAATCAGCCCCAGCATTTT. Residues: CVSSSRASNQPQHF.

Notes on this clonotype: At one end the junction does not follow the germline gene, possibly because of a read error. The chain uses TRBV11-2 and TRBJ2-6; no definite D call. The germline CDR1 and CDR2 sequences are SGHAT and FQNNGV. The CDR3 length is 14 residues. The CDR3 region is CASSPNFWAYVLTF. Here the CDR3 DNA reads TGTGCCAGCAGTCCTAACTTTTGGGCCTACGTCCTGACTTTC.

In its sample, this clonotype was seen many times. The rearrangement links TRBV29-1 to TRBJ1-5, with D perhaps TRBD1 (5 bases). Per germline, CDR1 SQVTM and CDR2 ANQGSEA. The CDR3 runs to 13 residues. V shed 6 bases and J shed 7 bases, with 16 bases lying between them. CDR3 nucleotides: TGCAGCGTGGGCGGGGGGTCCGGGCAGCCCCAGCATTTT. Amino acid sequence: CSVGGGSGQPQHF.